The subject of this entry is one T cell receptor beta chain. The method was immunoSEQ multiplex PCR; TCRdb's version includes in-frame clones alone and lacks a portion of them. This sample carries about 2,000 clones, around 93% of them seen once, and the ten largest clones take roughly 4.2%. Time point of the sample: inflamed ileum from the surgical specimen. The data were obtained in a study of T cell repertoires in ileal Crohn's disease. Study-level information: Median disease duration was roughly 8.5 years; approximately 32% smoked at surgery. Thiopurines (around 10) or anti-TNF agents (approximately 19) were given postoperatively to about half. Each sample's TCRB immunosequencing used around 510 nanograms of biopsy DNA.

The V end was cut by 6 bases, the J end by 2 bases, with 15 bases between. This CDR3 comprises 15 residues. The germline CDR1 and CDR2 sequences are LNHDA and SQIVND (reference sequence). This sequence was found in an adult with Crohn's disease. Sequencing input: ileal tissue. V gene TRBV19 combines with J gene TRBJ2-3; D unresolved. The CDR3 DNA reads as TGTGCCAGTAGGAACCTCTACCGAGTCACAGATACGCAGTATTTT. Translating gives CASRNLYRVTDTQYF.